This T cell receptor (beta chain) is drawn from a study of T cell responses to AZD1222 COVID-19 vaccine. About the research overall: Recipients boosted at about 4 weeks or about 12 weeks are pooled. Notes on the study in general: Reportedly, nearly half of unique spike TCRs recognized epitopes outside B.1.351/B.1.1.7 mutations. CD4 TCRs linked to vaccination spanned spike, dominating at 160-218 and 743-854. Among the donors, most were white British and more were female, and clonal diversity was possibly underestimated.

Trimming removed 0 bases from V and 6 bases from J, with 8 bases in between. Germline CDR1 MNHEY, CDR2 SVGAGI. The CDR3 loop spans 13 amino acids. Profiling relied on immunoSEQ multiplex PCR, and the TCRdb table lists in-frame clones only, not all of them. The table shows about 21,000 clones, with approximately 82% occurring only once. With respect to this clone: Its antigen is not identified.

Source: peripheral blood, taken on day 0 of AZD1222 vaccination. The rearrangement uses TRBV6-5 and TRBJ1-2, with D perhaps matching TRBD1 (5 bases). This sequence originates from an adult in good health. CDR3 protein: CASSYSGTDGYTF. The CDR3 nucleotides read TGTGCCAGCAGTTACTCAGGGACGGATGGCTACACCTTC.